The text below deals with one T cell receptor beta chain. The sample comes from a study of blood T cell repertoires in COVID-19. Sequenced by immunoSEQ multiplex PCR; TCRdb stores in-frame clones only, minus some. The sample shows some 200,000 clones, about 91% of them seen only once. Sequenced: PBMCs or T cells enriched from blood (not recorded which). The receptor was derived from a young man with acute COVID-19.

CDR3 sequence (DNA): TGTGCCAGCAGTCCCAGACTAGCGCCCTCCTACGAGCAGTACTTC. This translates into CASSPRLAPSYEQYF. The rearrangement joins TRBV6-2 or TRBV6-3 to TRBJ2-7; 8 bases match TRBD2. Per the germline V gene, CDR1 is MNHEY and CDR2 is SVGEGT. V gave up 5 bases and J gave up 0 bases; unmatched junction bases: 6. The CDR3 has 15 residues.